The 30 T cell receptor beta chains below were found in one sample sequenced in a study of T-cell memory formation after mild COVID-19. TCRdb analysed the 5' RACE reads with MiXCR anew, one entry per CDR3 protein. The data show 550,000 to 700,000 distinct CDR3 sequences, with 15% to 20% seen just once and more than 10% held by the top ten. The specimen sequenced was PBMCs or a T cell subset sorted from them (not recorded which). The receptors were sampled from an adult woman who had mild COVID-19 (a few samples of this study predate the infection). Cell type and time point are not known.

V usage is TRBV9 and J usage is TRBJ2-1; 11 bases are shared with TRBD2. V dropped 0 bases and J dropped 6; count of bases not matched to a gene: 8. Germline loops: CDR1 SGDLS, CDR2 YYNGEE. The CDR3 has 17 residues. The CDR3 nucleotides are TGTGCCAGCAGCGTAGTAGCTAGCGGGGGGTCTGGCAATGAGCAGTTCTTC. It encodes CASSVVASGGSGNEQFF.

Of note for this clonotype: An end of the junction differs from the germline gene, which may be a read error. V is TRBV7-7 and J is TRBJ2-1; maybe TRBD2 (5 bases). The CDR3 has 18 amino acids. The germline V gene has CDR1 SSHAT and CDR2 FNYEAQ (reference sequence). CDR3 DNA sequence: TGTGCTAGCAGCTTATACCCCCCTAGCCACTTGGGGTTGAATGAGCAGTTCTTC. This encodes CASSLYPPSHLGLNEQFF.

A few counts support this clonotype. The chain joins TRBV12-3 or TRBV12-4 to TRBJ1-1; 10 nucleotides match TRBD1. The CDR3 runs 14 residues. V trimming: 5 bases; J trimming: 7 bases; junction bases outside the gene matches: 7. CDR3 sequence (DNA): TGTGCCAGCAGTCCCCGACAGGGGGCGAGTGAAGCTTTCTTT. This codes for CASSPRQGASEAFF.

The chain links TRBV15 to TRBJ2-1, with no clear D. Trimming left V 1 base short and J 2 bases short, with 12 bases between. The CDR3 is 16 amino acids. The germline CDR1 and CDR2 sequences are LNHNV and YYDKDF (reference sequence). CDR3 in DNA: TGTGCCACCAGCAGAGGAACGGGCGACGCCTACAATGAGCAGTTCTTC. Protein: CATSRGTGDAYNEQFF.

This chain connects TRBV6-5 to TRBJ1-1; D gene ambiguous. The CDR3 extends over 14 amino acids. Trimming removed 0 bases from V and 3 bases from J, with 8 bases in between. Per germline, CDR1 MNHEY and CDR2 SVGAGI. The CDR3 spells CASSYSGEYTEAFF. For the CDR3, the DNA is TGTGCCAGCAGTTACTCCGGGGAGTACACTGAAGCTTTCTTT.

The J gene is TRBJ2-7, the V gene TRBV29-1; 11 positions match TRBD1. Unmatched junction bases numbered 4, after V lost 3 bases and J lost 0 bases. The length of the CDR3 is 15 residues. CDR1 is SQVTM, CDR2 ANQGSEA, per germline. The CDR3 reads CSVEEGTGGSYEQYF. CDR3 sequence (DNA): TGCAGCGTTGAGGAAGGGACAGGGGGCTCCTACGAGCAGTACTTC.

This chain uses TRBV12-3 or TRBV12-4 with TRBJ2-7; 9 nucleotides align to TRBD1. Trimming at V came to 3 bases and at J to 5 bases, leaving 5 bases not matched to a gene. This CDR3 spans 14 amino acids. The CDR3 sequence: CASSLTGGIDEQYF. The DNA of the CDR3 is TGTGCCAGCAGTTTGACAGGGGGTATTGACGAGCAGTACTTC.

The chain joins TRBV18 to TRBJ1-1; 8 bases are a match to TRBD1. CDR1 KGHSH and CDR2 LQKENI come from the germline V gene. V was pared by 6 bases and J by 4 bases, with 7 bases of the junction left unmatched. This CDR3 contains 14 residues. This CDR3 is CASSSGGQATEAFF. As DNA, the CDR3 is TGTGCCAGCTCCTCAGGGGGCCAGGCCACTGAAGCTTTCTTT.

This clonotype was observed many times. The chain has TRBV7-3 and TRBJ1-1; 8 nucleotides line up with TRBD1. The J segment lost 1 base and the V segment lost 4 bases, leaving 5 bases of the junction unmatched. Germline V CDR1 and CDR2: SGHTA, FQGTGA. The CDR3 is made up of 15 amino acids. The CDR3 nucleotides read TGTGCCAGCAGCTCGGACAGGGCGAGGAACACTGAAGCTTTCTTT. Amino acids: CASSSDRARNTEAFF.

This chain joins TRBV25-1 and TRBJ1-1; the match to TRBD1 covers 9 bases. This CDR3 has 12 residues. Germline trimming cut 10 bases from V and 5 bases from J; bases unmatched to any gene: 5. The germline V gene encodes CDR1 MGHDK and CDR2 SYGVNS. The CDR3 sequence is CATTDRGTEAFF. CDR3 coding DNA: TGTGCCACTACAGACAGGGGGACTGAAGCTTTCTTT.

This clonotype was picked up a small number of times. V and J are TRBV9 and TRBJ1-2; 10 bases are shared with TRBD1. With 4 bases clipped from V and 2 bases from J, the junction kept 5 bases outside the gene matches. This CDR3 comprises 15 residues. Germline V gene data show CDR1 as SGDLS and CDR2 as YYNGEE. This chain's CDR3 is CASSPTGQGNYGYTF. CDR3 DNA: TGTGCCAGCAGCCCGACGGGACAGGGGAACTATGGCTACACCTTC.

In its sample, this clonotype was seen a few times. The chain links TRBV18 to TRBJ2-1; 8 bases align to TRBD1. Losses at the gene ends were 4 bases for V and 6 bases for J; bases not matched to a gene: 20. The CDR3 extends over 19 amino acids. CDR1 is KGHSH, CDR2 LQKENI, per germline. The CDR3 DNA is TGTGCCAGCTCACTATATTCGTCCGGGACCGCACAGGGGGGCAATGAGCAGTTCTTC. This translates into CASSLYSSGTAQGGNEQFF.

The rearrangement joins TRBV7-8 to TRBJ1-1; D unclear. Germline CDR1 and CDR2: SGHVS and FQNEAQ. The V and J ends lost 5 bases and 1 base respectively, with 14 bases between them. This CDR3 is 15 amino acids long. In DNA, the CDR3 is TGTGCCAGCAGCCCCCTGGGTGGAGGGAACACTGAAGCTTTCTTT. Its protein product is CASSPLGGGNTEAFF.

This clonotype was observed a handful of times. The rearrangement uses TRBV7-8 and TRBJ2-6, with D possibly being TRBD1 (5 bases). The CDR3 sequence is 16 residues long. Trimming pared 4 bases from V and 0 bases from J, leaving 10 bases between. Germline V lookup: CDR1 SGHVS, CDR2 FQNEAQ. The CDR3 region is CASSSRQSSGANVLTF. The CDR3 coding sequence is TGTGCCAGCAGCTCAAGACAGAGCTCTGGGGCCAACGTCCTGACTTTC.

This clonotype was detected a few times. The V gene is TRBV6-5, the J gene TRBJ2-7, with D perhaps TRBD2 (7 bases). Germline V CDR1 and CDR2: MNHEY, SVGAGI. V shed 6 bases and J shed 2 bases, with 11 bases lying between them. The CDR3 spans 13 residues. The DNA of the CDR3 is TGTGCCAGCAGGAGGGGGGGTACCTACGAGCAGTACTTC. Protein product: CASRRGGTYEQYF.

This clonotype was seen ten or more times. The V call is TRBV20-1, the J call TRBJ2-1, with D unresolved. This CDR3 is built from 11 residues. Trimming cost V 1 base and J 3 bases, with 1 base left between them. Germline V gives CDR1 DFQATT, CDR2 SNEGSKA (reference sequence). This CDR3 is CSARGYNEQFF. The CDR3 DNA reads TGCAGTGCTAGAGGCTACAATGAGCAGTTCTTC.

This clonotype occurred many times. J is TRBJ2-1 and V is TRBV7-2; weak D call: TRBD2 (5 bases). V was pared by 5 bases and J by 1 base, with 15 bases between. Germline CDR1 is SGHTA and CDR2 is FQGNSA. CDR3 size: 16 residues. As DNA, the CDR3 is TGTGCCAGCAGCCCCCTAGCCTCGGTTTCCTACAATGAGCAGTTCTTC. It codes for CASSPLASVSYNEQFF.

This chain links TRBV19 with TRBJ1-1; the D gene is possibly TRBD1 (5 bases). V shed 1 base and J shed 11 bases, with 11 bases lying between them. The CDR3 extends over 12 amino acids. CDR1 is LNHDA and CDR2 is SQIVND in the germline V gene (reference sequence). DNA of the CDR3: TGTGCCAGTAGTATAGCATTGGGGCATGCTTTCTTT. Translating it yields CASSIALGHAFF.

The chain joins TRBV12-3 or TRBV12-4 to TRBJ2-6; D not resolved. The CDR3 sequence is 14 residues long. Trimming stripped 5 bases from V and 4 bases from J, with 9 bases between. Here the CDR3 reads CASSRPAGANVLTF. The CDR3 DNA sequence: TGTGCCAGCAGTCGGCCGGCCGGGGCCAACGTCCTGACTTTC.

This clonotype was counted only a few times. The genes are TRBV15 and TRBJ2-2; D remains ambiguous. The CDR3 spans 13 residues. Trimming cost V 0 bases and J 8 bases, with 7 bases left between them. From germline, CDR1 is LNHNV and CDR2 YYDKDF (reference sequence). This CDR3 is CATSRDISGELFF. The CDR3 nucleotides read TGTGCCACCAGCAGAGATATTTCGGGGGAGCTGTTTTTT.

This clonotype came up many times. The chain combines TRBV7-6 with TRBJ2-3; D possibly uses TRBD1 or TRBD2 (5 bases each). The germline V and J ends were trimmed by 2 bases and 1 base, with 10 bases remaining between them. The CDR3 consists of 15 residues. The germline gives CDR1 SGHVS, CDR2 FNYEAQ. CDR3 amino acids: CASSLTGTRTDTQYF. The CDR3 DNA reads TGTGCCAGCAGCTTAACGGGGACCCGCACAGATACGCAGTATTTT.

The V call is TRBV18, the J call TRBJ1-4, with unresolved D. Germline V gives CDR1 KGHSH, CDR2 LQKENI. The CDR3 extends over 14 amino acids. V lost 3 bases and J 5 bases, leaving 10 bases between the germline ends. The chain's CDR3 is CASSPPMPNEKLFF. DNA of the CDR3: TGTGCCAGCTCACCCCCCATGCCGAATGAAAAACTGTTTTTT.

The chain joins TRBV18 to TRBJ2-3; D remains ambiguous. V was pared by 3 bases and J by 4 bases, with 8 bases between. This CDR3 has 13 residues. Germline V gene sequence: CDR1 KGHSH, CDR2 LQKENI. The CDR3, as DNA: TGTGCCAGCTCACCTACGGTTTCAGATACGCAGTATTTT. Protein: CASSPTVSDTQYF. Full variable domain (rest looked up from reference TRBV18 and TRBJ2-3): NAGVMQNPRHLVRRRGQEARLRCSPMKGHSHVYWYRQLPEEGLKFMVYLQKENIIDESGMPKERFSAEFPKEGPSILRIQQVVRGDSAAYFCASSPTVSDTQYFGPGTRLTVL.

The genes are TRBV12-3 or TRBV12-4 and TRBJ1-2; TRBD1 might be the D (6 bases). This CDR3 is 14 amino acids long. Between the trimmed V and J ends, which lost 3 bases and 10 bases, there was a span of 18 bases. The CDR3 protein is CASSFRGGVRDYTF. CDR3 DNA sequence: TGTGCCAGCAGTTTCCGAGGGGGGGTACGAGACTACACCTTC.

This clonotype occurred a few times. This chain connects TRBV12-3 or TRBV12-4 to TRBJ1-2, with 9 bases that match TRBD1. CDR3 length: 13 amino acids. With 6 bases clipped from V and 6 bases from J, the junction kept 5 bases outside the gene matches. CDR3 residues: CASRRTGGDGYTF. The CDR3 DNA is TGTGCCAGCAGAAGAACAGGGGGCGATGGCTACACCTTC.

This clonotype showed up just a few times. The chain has TRBV7-2 and TRBJ2-3; D gene uncertain. Trimming stripped 2 bases from V and 10 bases from J, with 13 bases between. This CDR3 spans 13 amino acids. CDR1 is SGHTA, CDR2 FQGNSA, per germline. This CDR3 reads CASSLYMAHPQYF. In DNA form, the CDR3 reads TGTGCCAGCAGCTTATATATGGCGCACCCGCAGTATTTT.

There are a few counts of this clonotype. The chain is built from TRBV6-6 and TRBJ1-5, with D hard to call. This CDR3 contains 14 residues. The V and J ends lost 5 bases and 4 bases respectively, with 12 bases between them. The V gene's germline CDR1 is MNHNY and CDR2 SVGAGI (reference sequence). CDR3: CASSITTDNQPQHF. The CDR3 coding sequence is TGTGCCAGCAGTATTACAACAGATAATCAGCCCCAGCATTTT.

This clonotype was recorded many times. The V call is TRBV7-2, the J call TRBJ2-3; a weak D match, TRBD2 (6 bases). Germline V lookup: CDR1 SGHTA, CDR2 FQGNSA. CDR3 length: 13 residues. The V gene lost 0 bases and the J gene lost 6 bases, with 7 bases spanning the gap. This CDR3 is CASSLASGDTQYF. CDR3 nucleotides: TGTGCCAGCAGCTTAGCTAGCGGCGATACGCAGTATTTT.

This clonotype was found a few times. The V gene is TRBV27, the J gene TRBJ1-5; 7 nucleotides match TRBD1. This CDR3 region has 16 residues. Germline V lookup: CDR1 MNHEY, CDR2 SMNVEV (reference sequence). The J segment lost 8 bases and the V segment lost 0 bases, leaving 10 bases of the junction unmatched. The CDR3 DNA reads TGTGCCAGCAGTTTATCGGGACAGTTCTACCAAGAGCCCCAGCATTTT. Amino acids: CASSLSGQFYQEPQHF.

J is TRBJ2-3 and V is TRBV15; D remains unclear. The V end lost 0 bases, the J end lost 0 bases, and 19 bases lay between the germline ends. The germline gives CDR1 LNHNV, CDR2 YYDKDF (reference sequence). The length of the CDR3 is 19 residues. The CDR3 DNA reads as TGTGCCACCAGCAGAGATCGCGTGTATACGGGCCCTAGCACAGATACGCAGTATTTT. Its translation: CATSRDRVYTGPSTDTQYF.